This passage covers 27 T cell receptor beta chains from one sample sequenced in a study of neurological immune-mediated disorders (dated by TCRdb to between 2018 and 2020). Preparation of the library involved 5' RACE. Instrument on record: Illumina HiSeq 2500. TCRdb ran its own pipeline on the public reads, namely fastp trimming at Q25 and MiXCR clone calling, and kept in-frame beta chains. Here each entry gathers all rows of one CDR3 protein and keeps the most common genes and DNA. The sample records 77,000 or so distinct CDR3 sequences, about 9% of which are singletons. In total, the top ten clones hold 1.7% of the sample. The sequenced sample consisted of PBMCs. These receptors came from a man aged 50 to 60 in good health.

Many counts were recorded for this clonotype. J is TRBJ2-3 and V is TRBV12-3 or TRBV12-4, with 8 bases aligning to TRBD1. The CDR3 spans 14 residues. V lost 6 bases, J lost 8 bases, and 10 bases stayed unmatched. Here the CDR3 DNA reads TGTGCCAGCAGCCACGGACAGGGAATGGGTACGCAGTATTTT. Its protein is CASSHGQGMGTQYF.

There are a few counts of this clonotype. The rearrangement uses TRBV28 and TRBJ2-1; 7 positions agree with TRBD1. Germline V gives CDR1 MDHEN, CDR2 SYDVKM. The CDR3 length is 12 residues. The J segment lost 8 bases and the V segment lost 6 bases, leaving 4 bases of the junction unmatched. In DNA, the CDR3 is TGTGCCAGCAGGACAGGGTTTGATGAGCAGTTCTTC. Translation: CASRTGFDEQFF.

This clonotype showed up many times. The V and J genes are TRBV20-1 and TRBJ1-1, with unresolved D. The CDR3 runs 11 residues. Germline loops: CDR1 DFQATT, CDR2 SNEGSKA (reference sequence). V was cut by 2 bases and J by 8 bases, with 9 bases left in between. The CDR3 here is CSARRGGEAFF. Written as DNA, the CDR3 is TGCAGTGCTAGAAGAGGAGGGGAAGCTTTCTTT.

The V call is TRBV28, the J call TRBJ1-3; tentatively, D is TRBD1 (6 bases). Germline V lookup: CDR1 MDHEN, CDR2 SYDVKM. The CDR3 consists of 15 residues. V was pared by 7 bases and J by 0 bases, with 13 bases between. In DNA, the CDR3 is TGTGCCAGCACCGCGATGGGACACTCTGGAAACACCATATATTTT. Its protein is CASTAMGHSGNTIYF.

In the case of this clonotype: The junction differs from germline at one of its ends, possibly a read error. This sequence joins TRBV5-1 and TRBJ1-4, with unresolved D. Germline CDR1 reads SGHRS; CDR2 reads YFSETQ. CDR3 size: 14 residues. The CDR3, as DNA: TGCGCCAGGAGCATCAACCGGGATCCCGAAAAACTGCTTTTT. The encoded protein is CARSINRDPEKLLF.

This clonotype has ten or more counts. The chain employs TRBV7-2 and TRBJ2-3; TRBD2 matches at 8 bases. V shed 5 bases and J 1 base; nucleotides not matched to a gene: 5. CDR3 length: 15 residues. The germline gives CDR1 SGHTA, CDR2 FQGNSA. The CDR3 sequence: CASSPAGGGTDTQYF. The CDR3 DNA is TGTGCCAGCAGCCCCGCGGGAGGAGGCACAGATACGCAGTATTTT.

This clonotype occurred many times. This chain uses TRBV29-1 with TRBJ2-7; D may correspond to TRBD1 or TRBD2 (5 bases each). Per the germline V gene, CDR1 is SQVTM and CDR2 is ANQGSEA. This CDR3 has 14 residues. V was pared by 1 base and J by 3 bases, with 13 bases between. The CDR3 DNA sequence: TGCAGCGTTGAAGGGGCCCGGGGACGCTACGAGCAGTACTTC. It encodes CSVEGARGRYEQYF.

This clonotype has only a few counts. V usage is TRBV6-5 and J usage is TRBJ1-1; no reliable D call. CDR3 length: 15 amino acids. V was shortened by 2 bases and J by 1 base, with 11 bases between the two germline ends. Per germline, CDR1 MNHEY and CDR2 SVGAGI. The CDR3 is CASSYGFGRNTEAFF. The CDR3 nucleotides read TGTGCCAGCAGTTACGGCTTCGGTAGGAACACTGAAGCTTTCTTT.

This clonotype has a count of ten or more. This chain uses TRBV6-2 or TRBV6-3 with TRBJ1-5, with 7 bases fitting TRBD1. There are 15 residues in the CDR3. V dropped 6 bases and J dropped 0; count of bases not matched to a gene: 5. Germline CDR1 MNHEY, CDR2 SVGEGT. The CDR3 loop is CASSLKGASNQPQHF. The CDR3 DNA is TGTGCCAGCAGCCTTAAGGGGGCTAGCAATCAGCCCCAGCATTTT.

This clonotype occurred many times. CDR3 nucleotide sequence: TGTGCCAGCAGCCGGCCGGACAGTCTAAATTCACCCCTCCACTTT. This translates into CASSRPDSLNSPLHF. The chain recombines TRBV5-6 with TRBJ1-6, with a possible D match to TRBD1 (6 bases). The CDR3 is 15 amino acids. Trimming took 4 bases from V and 7 from J, leaving 15 bases between them. Germline values: CDR1 SGHDT, CDR2 YYEEEE.

This clonotype was seen ten or more times. CDR3: CASSVGDPYEQFF. DNA for the CDR3: TGTGCCAGCAGCGTAGGGGATCCTTATGAGCAGTTCTTC. The V gene is TRBV9, the J gene TRBJ2-1, with D unclear. Looked up from germline, CDR1 is SGDLS and CDR2 is YYNGEE. This CDR3 region has 13 residues. V lost 0 bases, J lost 8 bases, and 9 bases lay in between.

This clonotype was seen ten or more times. Here the CDR3 reads CSARGTGRTYEQYF. The CDR3 region has the DNA TGCAGTGCTAGAGGGACAGGGAGAACCTACGAGCAGTACTTC. The V and J genes are TRBV20-1 and TRBJ2-7, with TRBD1 identical over 8 bases. Trimming took 1 base from V and 2 from J; bases not matched to a gene: 4. The CDR3 has 14 amino acids. Germline V lookup: CDR1 DFQATT, CDR2 SNEGSKA (reference sequence).

This clonotype was picked up many times. This chain links TRBV7-2 with TRBJ1-1; 8 bases fit TRBD1. This CDR3 region has 15 residues. Trimming took 4 bases from V and 0 from J; bases not matched to a gene: 4. Germline loops: CDR1 SGHTA, CDR2 FQGNSA. The CDR3 coding sequence is TGTGCCAGCAGCTCCAGGACAGGGATGAACACTGAAGCTTTCTTT. Translating it yields CASSSRTGMNTEAFF.

This clonotype came up many times. The genes are TRBV6-5 and TRBJ2-2, with D possibly being TRBD1 (6 bases). Trimming shortened V by 9 bases and J by 2 bases, and 16 bases separated the two germline ends. Germline values: CDR1 MNHEY, CDR2 SVGAGI. The CDR3 runs to 15 residues. CDR3 region: CASTRKGVNTGELFF. The CDR3 DNA sequence: TGTGCCAGTACGAGGAAGGGGGTTAACACCGGGGAGCTGTTTTTT.

This clonotype has a count of ten or more. The DNA for the CDR3 is TGTGCCAGCAGTACTCGGCCTGCGGACGGGCTCGAGCAGTACTTC. It codes for CASSTRPADGLEQYF. V gene TRBV6-1 combines with J gene TRBJ2-7, with unresolved D. Trimming left V 5 bases short and J 6 bases short, with 20 bases between. The CDR3 is made up of 15 amino acids. Germline V CDR1 and CDR2: MNHNS, SASEGT.

This clonotype was counted many times. V usage is TRBV4-1 and J usage is TRBJ2-5, with 9 positions matching TRBD2. The CDR3 has 19 amino acids. V lost 0 bases to trimming and J lost 4 bases; unmatched junction nucleotides: 15. Germline V lookup: CDR1 MGHRA, CDR2 YSYEKL. CDR3: CASSQDHGRGGRARETQYF. DNA for the CDR3: TGCGCCAGCAGCCAAGATCATGGTAGGGGCGGGAGGGCCCGAGAGACCCAGTACTTC.

This clonotype was counted many times. The chain links TRBV6-6 to TRBJ1-2, with D tentatively TRBD1 (5 bases). CDR1 is MNHNY and CDR2 is SVGAGI in the germline V gene (reference sequence). V gave up 0 bases and J gave up 2 bases, with 10 bases separating them. The CDR3 is 15 residues long. DNA for the CDR3: TGTGCCAGCAGTTACTCGTATACAGGAAACTATGGCTACACCTTC. The encoded protein is CASSYSYTGNYGYTF.

This clonotype was counted at least ten times. This sequence joins TRBV29-1 and TRBJ2-1; D gene uncertain. The CDR3 is 14 residues long. Trimming took 6 bases from V and 0 from J, leaving 12 bases between them. Germline CDR1 is SQVTM and CDR2 is ANQGSEA. The CDR3 sequence is CSVALRSSYNEQFF. The CDR3 nucleotides read TGCAGCGTAGCCTTACGCAGCTCCTACAATGAGCAGTTCTTC.

This clonotype showed up many times. This chain joins TRBV28 and TRBJ1-1; no clear D gene. The CDR3 length is 16 residues. Germline V gene data show CDR1 as MDHEN and CDR2 as SYDVKM. Trimming took off 2 bases at V and 1 base at J, with 14 bases between the two ends. Written as DNA, the CDR3 is TGTGCCAGCAGTTTAGTAACAGAAAAATGGAACACTGAAGCTTTCTTT. Its protein is CASSLVTEKWNTEAFF.

This clonotype has a count of ten or more. The rearrangement joins TRBV21-1 to TRBJ1-5; TRBD1 reflects the table's D call only, with no check against the DNA. TRBV21-1 constitutes a pseudogene. This CDR3 has 15 amino acids. CDR3 coding DNA: TGTGCCAGCAGCAAAGAGGCGAGGGGCGGGCAGCCCCAGCATTTT. Translated, it gives CASSKEARGGQPQHF.

This clonotype occurred many times. The genes are TRBV20-1 and TRBJ1-5; the match to TRBD1 covers 7 bases. Germline V gene data show CDR1 as DFQATT and CDR2 as SNEGSKA (reference sequence). The CDR3 has 15 amino acids. V lost 3 bases and J lost 5; bases outside the gene matches: 10. The chain's CDR3 is CSASGGQSGHQPQHF. The CDR3 bases are TGCAGTGCTAGTGGGGGACAGAGCGGCCATCAGCCCCAGCATTTT.

This clonotype was seen many times. The rearrangement joins TRBV20-1 to TRBJ2-7, with 7 bases fitting TRBD1. The CDR3 covers 13 residues. V lost 6 bases to trimming and J lost 0 bases; unmatched junction nucleotides: 5. Germline V CDR1 and CDR2: DFQATT, SNEGSKA (reference sequence). This chain's CDR3 is CSALGQPSYEQYF. The CDR3 DNA is TGCAGTGCCCTGGGACAGCCCTCCTACGAGCAGTACTTC.

Many counts were recorded for this clonotype. The genes are TRBV7-2 and TRBJ2-7, with D tentatively TRBD1 or TRBD2 (5 bases each). The germline gives CDR1 SGHTA, CDR2 FQGNSA. V lost 6 bases and J lost 3, with 18 bases in between. The CDR3 is 15 amino acids. The CDR3 loop is CASSSPGRSSYEQYF. Here the CDR3 DNA reads TGTGCCAGCAGTTCTCCGGGACGTTCGAGCTACGAGCAGTACTTC.

This clonotype was seen repeatedly, ten times or more. The chain combines TRBV11-2 with TRBJ2-1, with 9 positions matching TRBD2. Trimming cost V 4 bases and J 10 bases; bases outside gene matches: 5. Germline loops: CDR1 SGHAT, CDR2 FQNNGV. The CDR3 totals 13 residues. The chain's CDR3 is CASSSLSGREQFF. CDR3 nucleotides: TGTGCCAGCAGCTCGCTTAGCGGGAGAGAGCAGTTCTTC.

The table lists this clonotype with many counts. This chain uses TRBV20-1 with TRBJ2-7; no clear D gene. Germline V CDR1 and CDR2: DFQATT, SNEGSKA (reference sequence). CDR3 length equals 13 residues. V lost 7 bases and J 3 bases, leaving 16 bases between the germline ends. The CDR3 region has the DNA TGCAGTGTAAAGTCTTTGGGGAACTACGAGCAGTACTTC. Protein: CSVKSLGNYEQYF.

There are many counts of this clonotype. The J gene is TRBJ2-5, the V gene TRBV20-1; D possibly corresponds to TRBD2 (6 bases). CDR1 and CDR2 (germline): DFQATT, SNEGSKA (reference sequence). The V and J ends lost 6 bases and 5 bases respectively, with 13 bases between them. The CDR3 spans 12 residues. The CDR3 protein is CSAKTSSETQYF. In DNA form, the CDR3 reads TGCAGTGCCAAGACTAGTAGTGAGACCCAGTACTTC.

This clonotype was found many times. The V and J genes are TRBV6-7 and TRBJ1-1; D might be TRBD1 (6 bases). TRBV6-7 is recorded as an ORF, its role being uncertain. V gave up 2 bases and J gave up 5 bases, with 12 bases separating them. The CDR3 has 14 amino acids. CDR3 DNA sequence: TGTGCCAGCAGTTACGGGGGCTGCCGTACTGAAGCTTTCTTT. Translation: CASSYGGCRTEAFF.